This TCR beta chain was captured by sequencing in a study of cytomegalovirus exposure and HLA in healthy donors. Study-wide points: Some public TCRs appeared in many individuals, while most sequences were rare. Most of the TCR beta V segments (in an earlier analysis) were productive either about 87% or about 30% of the time.

Regarding this clone: Its antigen is unknown.

Trimming took 5 bases from V and 7 from J; bases not matched to a gene: 2. There are 11 residues in the CDR3. Germline values: CDR1 MNHEY, CDR2 SVGAGI. Amplification used 60 Vbeta primers and 13 Jbeta primers. In the original workflow: Among the unique TCR beta chains that a later analysis counted, 70 million to 85 million in all, 9.5 million to 11 million were shared. Repertoires were generated with immunoSEQ multiplex PCR, while TCRdb's copy carries only in-frame clones and drops some. V, J and clone size are taken as reported in that table, and D and trimming were inferred from the DNA itself. Here the sample spans tens of thousands of clones, roughly 80% being singletons.

Sequencing was carried out using PBMCs. The V and J genes are TRBV6-5 and TRBJ2-7; TRBD2 matches at 7 bases. The receptor comes from a girl aged 2 to 9 in good health and CMV-seropositive. The DNA of the CDR3 is TGTGCCAGCAGTGGCGGGGGAGAGCAGTACTTC. Protein: CASSGGGEQYF.